These 21 T cell receptor beta chains were sequenced from one sample in a study of glioma-infiltrating T cells. Using RNA template, CDR3s of TCR alpha and beta were amplified with iRepertoire arm-PCR. TCRdb analysed the multiplex PCR reads with MiXCR anew, one entry per CDR3 protein. The table records more than 350,000 distinct CDR3 sequences, 41% of them present only once. Sequenced input: glioma tissue, nonneoplastic brain tissue, or PBMCs (not recorded which). The receptor source for this set is a human donor with low-grade glioma or glioblastoma, undergoing nonglioma brain surgery, or in good health (not recorded which).

The rearrangement uses TRBV20-1 and TRBJ2-7; TRBD2 matches 7 bases. Per germline, CDR1 DFQATT and CDR2 SNEGSKA (reference sequence). The CDR3 covers 11 residues. CDR3 in DNA: TGCGGCCCAAGCGGGAACTACGAGCAGTACTTC. As protein: CGPSGNYEQYF.

This clonotype appeared a few times. This chain uses TRBV28 with TRBJ1-3; D is perhaps TRBD1 (5 bases). Trimming pared 0 bases from V and 0 bases from J, leaving 9 bases between. Germline V lookup: CDR1 MDHEN, CDR2 SYDVKM. There are 16 residues in the CDR3. The CDR3 protein is CASSLWRGSSGNTIYF. The CDR3 nucleotides read TGTGCCAGCAGTTTATGGCGGGGGAGCTCTGGAAACACCATATATTTT.

V and J are TRBV4-1 and TRBJ1-5, with D unclear. This CDR3 contains 18 residues. The germline V gene has CDR1 MGHRA and CDR2 YSYEKL. V dropped 0 bases and J dropped 1 base, with 16 bases sitting between them. CDR3 residues: CASSQEPLRPGSNQPQHF. The CDR3 DNA is TGCGCCAGCAGCCAAGAACCCCTCCGGCCGGGGAGCAATCAGCCCCAGCATTTT.

This clonotype was seen only a few times. The rearrangement uses TRBV7-9 and TRBJ2-7, with 10 bases matching TRBD1. This CDR3 is 20 amino acids long. Per germline, CDR1 SEHNR and CDR2 FQNEAQ (reference sequence). V lost 0 bases, J lost 2 bases, and 16 bases stayed unmatched. The CDR3 region is CASSLARIGEDRGRTYEQYF. The CDR3 region has the DNA TGTGCCAGCAGCTTAGCGCGTATTGGAGAAGACAGGGGGCGTACCTACGAGCAGTACTTC.

The chain uses TRBV20-1 and TRBJ2-5; TRBD2 aligns across 9 bases. CDR3 length equals 14 residues. Unmatched junction bases numbered 3, after V lost 1 base and J lost 3 bases. Germline CDR1 reads DFQATT; CDR2 reads SNEGSKA (reference sequence). The CDR3 reads CSARVGGREETQYF. As DNA, the CDR3 is TGCAGTGCTAGAGTGGGCGGGAGGGAAGAGACCCAGTACTTC.

Comments on this clonotype: This may be a read error, as it is one base from a much larger clone. This chain links TRBV28 with TRBJ2-3, with 9 bases fitting TRBD1. The germline gives CDR1 MDHEN, CDR2 SYDVKM. This CDR3 has 15 residues. CDR3 coding DNA: TGTGCCAGCAGGGAGGACAGGGGAAACACAGATAGGCAGTATTTT. Residues: CASREDRGNTDRQYF.

Regarding this clonotype: One base away lies a much larger clone, so this may be a sequencing read error. The CDR3 loop is CSASERGSGSTDTQYF. The CDR3 coding sequence is TGCAGTGCTTCAGAGCGTGGAAGCGGGAGCACAGATACGCAGTATTTT. V gene TRBV20-1 combines with J gene TRBJ2-3; tentative D call: TRBD2 (6 bases). In germline, CDR1 is DFQATT, CDR2 SNEGSKA (reference sequence). The length of the CDR3 is 16 residues. V lost 5 bases to trimming and J lost 0 bases, with 18 bases between them.

This clonotype has a handful of counts. This chain links TRBV6-6 with TRBJ1-5; TRBD1 matches at 10 bases. This CDR3 region has 20 residues. Germline V gives CDR1 MNHNY, CDR2 SVGAGI (reference sequence). The junction had 14 bases not matched to a gene; V was cut back by 2 bases and J by 1 base. The CDR3 loop is CASSYSPGTGAFSSNQPQHF. Here the CDR3 DNA reads TGTGCCAGCAGTTACAGCCCCGGGACAGGGGCTTTTTCGAGCAATCAGCCCCAGCATTTT.

Only a few counts were recorded for this clonotype. The CDR3 bases are TGCAGTGCTCCGAACAGGGGGCCCTACACTGAAGCTTTCTTT. Translating gives CSAPNRGPYTEAFF. The J gene is TRBJ1-1, the V gene TRBV20-1; TRBD1 agrees at 9 bases. The CDR3 spans 14 residues. CDR1 DFQATT and CDR2 SNEGSKA come from the germline V gene (reference sequence). With V trimmed by 5 bases and J by 3 bases, 7 bases remained unmatched.

Concerning this clonotype: One end of the junction fails to match germline, which may point to a read error. The chain employs TRBV15 and TRBJ2-7, with D possibly TRBD2 on 5 matching bases. CDR1 is LNHNV and CDR2 is YYDKDF in the germline V gene (reference sequence). This CDR3 has 13 residues. The CDR3 DNA follows: TGTGCCACCAGCGGAGGTTTCTCCTACGAGCGGTACTTC. This translates into CATSGGFSYERYF.

The sample holds a few counts of this clonotype. This rearrangement joins TRBV7-2 to TRBJ2-1; possibly TRBD2 for D (6 bases). V was shortened by 4 bases and J by 15 bases, with 16 bases between the two germline ends. This CDR3 is built from 12 residues. Germline V gives CDR1 SGHTA, CDR2 FQGNSA. As DNA, the CDR3 is TGTGCCAGCAGCTCCCGGGACTCAGCGAGGTTCTTC. It specifies CASSSRDSARFF.

V usage is TRBV5-8 and J usage is TRBJ2-5; perhaps TRBD2 as D (6 bases). Trimming removed 2 bases at V and 2 bases at J, with 13 bases between. The length of the CDR3 is 15 residues. Germline CDR1 is SGHTS and CDR2 is YDEGEE. CDR3 DNA: TGTGCCAGCAGCTTCCCCTCCCGGGGGCAAGAGACCCAGTACTTC. It is translated as CASSFPSRGQETQYF. Looking up the rest from reference TRBV5-8 and TRBJ2-5 gives the full variable domain: EAGVTQSPTHLIKTRGQQATLRCSPISGHTSVYWYQQALGLGLQFLLWYDEGEERNRGNFPPRFSGRQFPNYSSELNVNALELEDSALYLCASSFPSRGQETQYFGPGTRLLVL.

This clonotype was seen more than once but under ten times. The chain combines TRBV28 with TRBJ2-7; 10 positions agree with TRBD1. This CDR3 contains 14 residues. The V gene's germline CDR1 is MDHEN and CDR2 SYDVKM. Trimming took 7 bases from V and 3 from J; bases not matched to a gene: 6. The CDR3 region has the DNA TGTGCCAGCACTGCCGGGACAGGGGACTACGAGCAGTACTTC. Its translation: CASTAGTGDYEQYF.

The rearrangement uses TRBV12-3 or TRBV12-4 and TRBJ1-1; maybe TRBD1 (6 bases). The V and J ends lost 4 bases and 1 base respectively, with 16 bases between them. This CDR3 is 16 amino acids long. CDR3 in amino acids: CASSSHRTAKNTEAFF. CDR3 DNA: TGTGCCAGCAGTTCCCACCGGACAGCAAAGAACACTGAAGCTTTCTTT.

On this clonotype: An end of the junction does not agree with germline; a read error may underlie this. J is TRBJ2-1 and V is TRBV27; TRBD2 is a possible D gene (6 bases). Germline V gene lookup returns CDR1 MNHEY and CDR2 SMNVEV (reference sequence). The CDR3 covers 12 residues. The CDR3 DNA reads as TGTGCCAGCAGCCGGGACTTGAATGAGCAGTCCTTC. It is translated as CASSRDLNEQSF.

This clonotype showed up many times. The chain combines TRBV28 with TRBJ2-5; no firm D call. The V end lost 3 bases, the J end lost 1 base, and 9 bases lay between the germline ends. Per germline, CDR1 MDHEN and CDR2 SYDVKM. There are 14 residues in the CDR3. The DNA of the CDR3 is TGTGCCAGCAGTTTCAGGCACCTCCAAGAGACCCAGTACTTC. This gives the protein CASSFRHLQETQYF.

The chain carries TRBV7-9 and TRBJ1-5, with 8 bases that match TRBD1. The CDR3 covers 15 residues. J lost 4 bases, V lost 5 bases, and 7 bases had no gene match. Germline loops: CDR1 SEHNR, CDR2 FQNEAQ (reference sequence). DNA of the CDR3: TGTGCCAGCAGCACCGGACAGGGAGAGAATCAGCCCCAGCATTTT. It translates to CASSTGQGENQPQHF.

About this clonotype itself: The junction departs from the called germline gene at one end, perhaps through a read error. This chain connects TRBV28 to TRBJ2-1; perhaps TRBD2 as D (6 bases). Germline V CDR1 and CDR2: MDHEN, SYDVKM. The CDR3 sequence is 16 residues long. Here the CDR3 DNA reads TGTGCCAGCAGCTCCCGCTGGGACTCCTCCTTCAATGAGCAGTTCTTC. Translating it yields CASSSRWDSSFNEQFF.

This chain uses TRBV6-1 with TRBJ1-1; D not resolved. Germline V gene sequence: CDR1 MNHNS, CDR2 SASEGT. Trimming took off 6 bases at V and 4 bases at J, with 12 bases between the two ends. The CDR3 sequence is 13 residues long. CDR3 sequence: CASSPPGGTEAFF. CDR3 bases: TGTGCCAGCAGCCCCCCAGGTGGCACTGAAGCTTTCTTT.

As for this clonotype: It may be a read error: a sequence one base away is much more abundant. The V call is TRBV27, the J call TRBJ1-1; D is ambiguous. The CDR3 extends over 14 amino acids. CDR1 is MNHEY, CDR2 SMNVEV, per germline (reference sequence). DNA for the CDR3: TGTGCCAGCAGTTTATTAGCCGCGAACACTAAAGCTTTCTTT. It codes for CASSLLAANTKAFF.

Details on this clonotype: The conserved closing phenylalanine or tryptophan is absent in this CDR3, likely reflecting a read error. This chain uses TRBV20-1 with TRBJ1-2; 7 bases match TRBD1. The CDR3 runs 14 residues. Germline V lookup: CDR1 DFQATT, CDR2 SNEGSKA (reference sequence). The V and J ends lost 3 bases and 4 bases, in that order; junction bases with no gene match: 8. Written as DNA, the CDR3 is TGCAGTGCTAGGTTGGGACAGACCCTCTATGGCTACACCTTA. This encodes CSARLGQTLYGYTL.